This note documents a single TCR beta chain sequence. Its antigen is not identified. These data come from a study of blood T cells in healthy people across ages. Study context: Template switching captured about one barcoded beta molecule per two T cells. Study observations and caveats: Age showed a roughly linear inverse relationship with TCR beta diversity per million T cells.

Trimming took 2 bases from V and 3 from J, leaving 8 bases between them. The germline CDR1 and CDR2 sequences are DFQATT and SNEGSKA (reference sequence). This CDR3 region has 12 residues. Using a J-beta primer mix together with a sample-barcoded 5' primer, a second PCR was run for roughly 6 to 12 cycles. The authors tagged each cDNA molecule using a template-switch adaptor with 12 random nucleotides. In TCRdb, the 5' RACE reads were re-called with MiXCR into one record per CDR3 protein. The sample lists some 1.5 million distinct CDR3 sequences, about 28% occurring once. This TCR was recovered from a woman aged 25 to 45 in good health. The specimen sequenced was blood. The V gene is TRBV20-1, the J gene TRBJ2-7; no clear D gene. The CDR3, as DNA: TGCAGTGCTAGATTCAGAGACTACGAGCAGTACTTC. It yields the protein CSARFRDYEQYF.